These 4 T cell receptor beta chains were sequenced from one sample in a study of early T cells in non-severe SARS-CoV-2 infection. MiXCR, applied by TCRdb to the 5' RACE reads, yields one record per CDR3 protein. The sample has roughly 60,000 distinct CDR3 sequences; more than 6.5% are singletons. The source material was whole blood, sampled at baseline. These receptors were collected from an adult who was a healthcare worker with PCR-confirmed SARS-CoV-2 infection or an uninfected control (not recorded which).

This clonotype appeared a few times. CDR3 DNA sequence: TGTGCCAGCAGTTCGGCATTCTATGGCTACACCTTC. It is translated as CASSSAFYGYTF. The V gene is TRBV5-4, the J gene TRBJ1-2; the D is unclear. Germline V gene sequence: CDR1 SGHNT, CDR2 YYREEE (reference sequence). Trimming left V 5 bases short and J 4 bases short, with 9 bases between. The CDR3 is made up of 12 amino acids.

This clonotype has ten or more counts. V is TRBV10-3 and J is TRBJ2-7; the D gene could be TRBD1 or TRBD2 (5 bases each). V gave up 3 bases and J gave up 3 bases, with 18 bases separating them. The CDR3 extends over 16 amino acids. CDR1 and CDR2 from the germline V gene are ENHRY and SYGVKD. The CDR3 is CAISDRRDGGYYEQYF. The CDR3 bases are TGTGCCATCAGTGACCGCCGGGATGGGGGTTACTACGAGCAGTACTTC.

This clonotype has at least ten counts. This rearrangement joins TRBV30 to TRBJ1-1, with 7 nucleotides matching TRBD1. Germline loops: CDR1 GTSNPN, CDR2 SVGIG (reference sequence). The ends lost 3 bases at V and 4 bases at J; junction bases unmatched: 8. This CDR3 has 14 amino acids. The CDR3 coding sequence is TGTGCCTGGAGCCAACAGGGGTTAGGCACTGAAGCTTTCTTT. Protein: CAWSQQGLGTEAFF.

This clonotype was observed a handful of times. This chain connects TRBV15 to TRBJ2-1; TRBD1 matches 10 bases. The V gene end was trimmed by 5 bases and the J gene end by 9 bases; junction bases not matched to a gene: 10. This CDR3 spans 15 amino acids. Germline V gives CDR1 LNHNV, CDR2 YYDKDF (reference sequence). CDR3: CATSPMGQGKPEQFF. CDR3 nucleotides: TGTGCCACCAGCCCGATGGGACAGGGGAAGCCTGAGCAGTTCTTC.